These 4 T cell receptor beta chains were sequenced from one sample in a study of blood T cell repertoires in COVID-19. The assay was immunoSEQ multiplex PCR, and TCRdb's table has in-frame clones only and misses some. The sample shows roughly 160,000 clones, roughly 80% of them seen only once. The sequencing sample was made of PBMCs or T cells enriched from blood (not recorded which). These TCRs come from a woman in her thirties or forties with acute COVID-19.

The rearrangement joins TRBV11-3 to TRBJ2-1; D is possibly TRBD1 (6 bases). Trimming pared 5 bases from V and 10 bases from J, leaving 18 bases between. This CDR3 has 14 residues. CDR1 is SGHNT, CDR2 YENEEA, per germline. The CDR3 DNA is TGTGCCAGCAGCCCGGACAGTATTTTGGGGGAGCAGTTCTTC. It specifies CASSPDSILGEQFF.

In this sample, this clone turned up a few times. The chain carries TRBV19 and TRBJ1-3; D ambiguous. Trimming took 7 bases from V and 3 from J, leaving 7 bases between them. The germline V gene encodes CDR1 LNHDA and CDR2 SQIVND (reference sequence). The CDR3 is 12 amino acids. The CDR3 sequence: CASTSFGNTIYF. Written as DNA, the CDR3 is TGTGCCAGTACGAGTTTTGGAAACACCATATATTTT.

The chain employs TRBV6-5 and TRBJ1-2; 7 positions match TRBD1. Germline loops: CDR1 MNHEY, CDR2 SVGAGI. This CDR3 region has 13 residues. V lost 4 bases to trimming and J lost 5 bases; unmatched junction nucleotides: 4. The CDR3 here is CASSSGQIYGYTF. The CDR3 coding sequence is TGTGCCAGCAGTTCGGGACAGATTTATGGCTACACCTTC.

The chain joins TRBV6-6 to TRBJ1-3; the D gene is possibly TRBD1 (5 bases). Germline-derived CDR1 and CDR2 are MNHNY and SVGAGI (reference sequence). CDR3 length: 16 amino acids. V lost 7 bases, J lost 4 bases, and 20 bases lay in between. The DNA for the CDR3 is TGTGCCAGCATTCCGCAGGGAGGAACAAGGGGAAACACCATATATTTT. It translates to CASIPQGGTRGNTIYF.